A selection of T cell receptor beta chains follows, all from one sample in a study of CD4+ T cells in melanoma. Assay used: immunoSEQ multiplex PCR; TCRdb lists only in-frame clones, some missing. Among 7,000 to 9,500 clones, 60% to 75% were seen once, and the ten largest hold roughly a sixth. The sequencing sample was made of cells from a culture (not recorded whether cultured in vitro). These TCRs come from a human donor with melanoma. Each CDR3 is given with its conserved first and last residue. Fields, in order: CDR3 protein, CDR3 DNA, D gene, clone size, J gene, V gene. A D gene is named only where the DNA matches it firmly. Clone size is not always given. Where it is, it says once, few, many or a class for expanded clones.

cdr3_aa: CASSRGTGTANTEAFF
cdr3_nt: TGCGCCAGCAGCCGCGGGACCGGGACAGCGAACACTGAAGCTTTCTTT
d_call: TRBD1
clone_size: few
j_call: TRBJ1-1
v_call: TRBV4-1

cdr3_aa: CASSVVDQETQYF
cdr3_nt: TGTGCCAGCAGCGTGGTGGACCAAGAGACCCAGTACTTC
d_call: .
clone_size: once
j_call: TRBJ2-5
v_call: TRBV5-4

cdr3_aa: CASTDSYGYTF
cdr3_nt: TGTGCCAGTACGGACAGCTATGGCTACACCTTC
d_call: .
clone_size: .
j_call: TRBJ1-2
v_call: TRBV2

cdr3_aa: CASSLAGGGNQPQHF
cdr3_nt: TGTGCCAGCAGCTTAGCCGGGGGTGGCAATCAGCCCCAGCATTTT
d_call: .
clone_size: .
j_call: TRBJ1-5
v_call: TRBV7-9

cdr3_aa: CASGRGVAKNIQYF
cdr3_nt: TGTGCCAGCGGTAGGGGGGTAGCCAAAAACATTCAGTACTTC
d_call: .
clone_size: .
j_call: TRBJ2-4
v_call: TRBV2

cdr3_aa: CASRKDRNYEQYF
cdr3_nt: TGTGCCAGCAGGAAAGACAGGAACTACGAGCAGTACTTC
d_call: .
clone_size: few
j_call: TRBJ2-7
v_call: TRBV11-1

cdr3_aa: CASNPRGGEIGNTIYF
cdr3_nt: TGTGCCAGCAACCCAAGAGGGGGAGAAATTGGAAACACCATATATTTT
d_call: .
clone_size: .
j_call: TRBJ1-3
v_call: TRBV7-2

cdr3_aa: CASSPSLAGSYEQYF
cdr3_nt: TGTGCCAGCAGCCCATCTCTAGCGGGTTCCTACGAGCAGTACTTC
d_call: TRBD2
clone_size: .
j_call: TRBJ2-7
v_call: TRBV11-1

cdr3_aa: CASIRESAGTEAFF
cdr3_nt: TGTGCCAGCATTAGGGAAAGTGCCGGGACTGAAGCTTTCTTT
d_call: .
clone_size: .
j_call: TRBJ1-1
v_call: TRBV2

cdr3_aa: CASRTGLSRDGTEAFF
cdr3_nt: TGTGCCAGTAGGACGGGACTTTCGAGGGATGGCACTGAAGCTTTCTTT
d_call: .
clone_size: .
j_call: TRBJ1-1
v_call: TRBV19